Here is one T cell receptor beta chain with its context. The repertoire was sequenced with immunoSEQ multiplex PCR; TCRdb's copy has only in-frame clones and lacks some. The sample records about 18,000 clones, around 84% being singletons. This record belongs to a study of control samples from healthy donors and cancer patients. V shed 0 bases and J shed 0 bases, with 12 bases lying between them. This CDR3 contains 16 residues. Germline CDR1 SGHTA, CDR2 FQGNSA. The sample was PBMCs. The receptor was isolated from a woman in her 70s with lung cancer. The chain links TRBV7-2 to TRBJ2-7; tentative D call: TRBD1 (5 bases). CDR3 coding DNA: TGTGCCAGCAGCTTAGCGGCGACAGACAGCTCCTACGAGCAGTACTTC. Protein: CASSLAATDSSYEQYF. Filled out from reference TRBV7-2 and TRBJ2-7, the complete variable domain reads GAGVSQSPSNKVTEKGKDVELRCDPISGHTALYWYRQSLGQGLEFLIYFQGNSAPDKSGLPSDRFSAERTGGSVSTLTIQRTQQEDSAVYLCASSLAATDSSYEQYFGPGTRLTVT.